This T cell receptor (beta chain) was recovered during a study of blood T cell repertoires in COVID-19. Seattle cases were enrolled at active infection and followed longitudinally. Authors' processing steps: From reference gene primer amplification, estimates of nucleated cell counts were derived. Here immunoSEQ multiplex PCR was the method, and the copy in TCRdb shows in-frame clones only, minus some. Clone size and V and J calls were adopted from that table, with D and trimming inferred from the DNA. The table shows about 220,000 clones, with roughly 85% occurring only once. The receptor comes from a woman in her 70s with COVID-19, enrolled during active disease. The specimen was peripheral blood.

The CDR3 here is CSVGTGRSGTEAFF. In DNA form, the CDR3 reads TGCAGCGTTGGGACAGGGCGGTCGGGGACTGAAGCTTTCTTT. V and J are TRBV29-1 and TRBJ1-1, with 8 bases identical to TRBD1. Germline assignment: CDR1 SQVTM and CDR2 ANQGSEA. The CDR3 contains 14 residues. Trimming cost V 4 bases and J 5 bases; bases outside gene matches: 9. Variable domain in full (rest from reference TRBV29-1 and TRBJ1-1): SAVISQKPSRDICQRGTSLTIQCQVDSQVTMMFWYRQQPGQSLTLIATANQGSEATYESGFVIDKFPISRPNLTFSTLTVSNMSPEDSSIYLCSVGTGRSGTEAFFGQGTRLTVV.